This TCR beta chain was captured by sequencing in a study of Ad26.COV2.S vaccination and SARS-CoV-2 variants. Study-level background: The donor was enrolled in the Ad26.COV2.S arm of the COV1001 trial.

Treatment noted: about 20 received Ad26.COV2.S at low or high dose, single or two shots; several received placebo; per-sample allocation not given. Material that was analyzed had been drawn on day 63 after the first vaccine or placebo injection. Aged 18-55 years, donor was enrolled in Boston in 2020. SARS-CoV-2 spike from the Wuhan strain was encoded by the vaccine, an Ad26 vector. The count of this clone is one. Some clones are missing from TCRdb's copy, which holds only in-frame ones; the method was immunoSEQ multiplex PCR. The table shows about 350,000 clones, with about 88% occurring only once. The receptor's source is a person between 18 and 60 years old who received the Ad26.COV2.S COVID-19 vaccine or a placebo. Source: peripheral blood, taken in a trial of Ad26.COV2.S vaccine versus placebo.

The DNA of the CDR3 is TGCGCCAGCAGCCTGCGTCAGCGGGGGGGGGTCTCCACAGATACGCAGTATTTT. It translates to CASSLRQRGGVSTDTQYF. The genes are TRBV5-1 and TRBJ2-3, with TRBD2 identical over 10 bases. The CDR3 has 18 amino acids. Germline CDR1 SGHRS, CDR2 YFSETQ. V trimming: 4 bases; J trimming: 2 bases; junction bases outside the gene matches: 13.